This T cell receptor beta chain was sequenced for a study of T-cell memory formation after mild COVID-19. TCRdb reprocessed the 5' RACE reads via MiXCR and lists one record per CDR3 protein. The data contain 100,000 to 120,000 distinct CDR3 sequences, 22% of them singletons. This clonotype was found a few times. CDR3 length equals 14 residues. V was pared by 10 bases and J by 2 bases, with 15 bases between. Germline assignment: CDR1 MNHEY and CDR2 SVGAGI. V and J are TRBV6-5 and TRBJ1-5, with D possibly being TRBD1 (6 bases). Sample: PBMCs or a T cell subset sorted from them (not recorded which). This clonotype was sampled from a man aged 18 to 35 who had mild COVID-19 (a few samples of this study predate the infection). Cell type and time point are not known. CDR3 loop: CATREQGGNQPQHF. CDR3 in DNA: TGTGCCACCCGGGAACAGGGAGGCAATCAGCCCCAGCATTTT.